A single TCR beta chain is shown here with its context. The CDR3 runs 18 residues. V lost 9 bases, J lost 3 bases, and 18 bases stayed unmatched. From germline, CDR1 is WNHNN and CDR2 SYGVQD (reference sequence). The Seattle patients, enrolled during active infection, were followed longitudinally. The data stem from a study of blood T cell repertoires in COVID-19. About the research overall: Samples representing acute and convalescent COVID-19 were sourced from the United States, Italy and Spain. The analysed material was cDNA or gDNA that came from T cells, B-cell-depleted T cells, or PBMCs.

Authors' data handling: Reference gene primer amplification yielded estimated nucleated cell counts. Libraries were prepared by immunoSEQ multiplex PCR; TCRdb keeps only in-frame clonotypes and omits some of them. The DNA gave D and trimming, while V, J and clone size come from that table. The sample shows approximately 200,000 clones, 84% of them seen only once. V and J are TRBV10-1 and TRBJ1-3; TRBD1 matches 9 bases. This clonotype originated in a woman over 75 with COVID-19, enrolled during active disease. The sequenced sample consisted of peripheral blood. DNA of the CDR3: TGCGCCAGTAACCGGGACAGGGCCCCTATCCCATTTGGAAACACCATATATTTT. It encodes CASNRDRAPIPFGNTIYF.